This TCR beta chain was profiled in a study of a mutant IDH1 vaccine in newly diagnosed glioma. Background on the study: Previous care, which was radiotherapy, temozolomide, or both, most often involved both.

The V gene's germline CDR1 is SGHRS and CDR2 YFSETQ. This CDR3 has 16 residues. V was clipped by 1 base and J by 1 base; unmatched bases: 6. Documented time point: week 35, safety follow-up. Each vaccine dose was 300 ug of mutant IDH1 20-mer peptide, with topical imiquimod. Some clones are missing from TCRdb's copy, which holds only in-frame ones; the method was immunoSEQ multiplex PCR. Among 60,000 to 65,000 clones listed, around 84% were seen once. About this clone: Its antigen is still unknown.

The chain couples TRBV5-1 to TRBJ2-5, with 8 bases identical to TRBD1. This clonotype was sampled from a man aged 25 to 40 with glioma. Specimen: PBMCs, collected from a glioma patient whose treatment included an IDH1 peptide vaccine. CDR3 in amino acids: CASSLRGTGFQETQYF. CDR3 in DNA: TGCGCCAGCAGCTTGCGGGGGACAGGCTTCCAAGAGACCCAGTACTTC.